This TCR beta chain was sequenced in a study of T-cell memory formation after mild COVID-19. Overall study results and limits: The CD4+ clones that contracted clustered mainly within CM and EM, and the CD8+ clones concentrated in EMRA. Day 15 to 85 contracting clones showed balanced CD4/CD8; later expanders leaned CD4+.

TCRdb called the 5' RACE reads again in MiXCR, with one record for every CDR3 protein. The repertoire holds under 600,000 distinct CDR3 sequences, about 20% seen once, with about 8.7% in the top ten. This clonotype was seen a few times. Its antigen remains unknown. Sample: PBMCs or a T cell subset sorted from them (not recorded which). The TCR sequence derives from an adult woman who had mild COVID-19 (a few samples of this study predate the infection). Cell type and time point are not known.

The DNA of the CDR3 is TGTGCCTGGAGATACCGGGGGACCTACAATGAGCAGTTCTTC. This codes for CAWRYRGTYNEQFF. The chain has TRBV30 and TRBJ2-1, with D perhaps matching TRBD2 (6 bases). V lost 3 bases and J 2 bases, leaving 11 bases between the germline ends. The germline gives CDR1 GTSNPN, CDR2 SVGIG (reference sequence). This CDR3 spans 14 amino acids.